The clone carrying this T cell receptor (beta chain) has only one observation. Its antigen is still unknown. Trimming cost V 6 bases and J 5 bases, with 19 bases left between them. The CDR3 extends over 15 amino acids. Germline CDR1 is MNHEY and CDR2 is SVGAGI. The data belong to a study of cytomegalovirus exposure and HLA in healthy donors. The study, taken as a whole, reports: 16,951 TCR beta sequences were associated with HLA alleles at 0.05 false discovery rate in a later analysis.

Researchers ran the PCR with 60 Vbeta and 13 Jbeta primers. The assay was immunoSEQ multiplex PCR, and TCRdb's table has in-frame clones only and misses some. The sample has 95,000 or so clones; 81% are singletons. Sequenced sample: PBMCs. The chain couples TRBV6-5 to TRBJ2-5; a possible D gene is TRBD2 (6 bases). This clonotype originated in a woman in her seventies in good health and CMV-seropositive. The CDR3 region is CASSKDSRGGETQYF. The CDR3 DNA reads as TGTGCCAGCAGCAAAGACTCGCGGGGTGGGGAGACCCAGTACTTC.